The 32 T cell receptor beta chains in this list originate from one sample, sequenced in a study of T cell repertoires in ileal Crohn's disease. Specified time point: neoterminal ileum biopsy at postoperative endoscopy, about 6 months after surgery. The assay was immunoSEQ multiplex PCR, and TCRdb's table has in-frame clones only and misses some. The sample records about 62,000 clones, around 90% being singletons. The sequencing sample was made of ileal tissue. Every receptor here comes from an adult with Crohn's disease.

This clone was seen more than once but under ten times. The chain couples TRBV5-4 to TRBJ2-3; D unresolved. Germline V gene lookup returns CDR1 SGHNT and CDR2 YYREEE (reference sequence). V dropped 2 bases and J dropped 3 bases, with 13 bases sitting between them. The CDR3 length is 15 residues. The CDR3 region has the DNA TGTGCCAGCAGCTTAGGTTTCACAGTGACAGATACGCAGTATTTT. Amino acids: CASSLGFTVTDTQYF.

Notes on this clone: This sample also contains other DNA sequences that code for the same CDR3. This rearrangement joins TRBV5-8 to TRBJ1-3; D might be TRBD1 (5 bases). The CDR3 is 12 residues long. The V end was cut by 5 bases, the J end by 4 bases, with 7 bases between. Germline CDR1 is SGHTS and CDR2 is YDEGEE. DNA of the CDR3: TGTGCCAGCAGACGACAGGGAAACACCATATATTTT. Amino acids: CASRRQGNTIYF.

The rearrangement joins TRBV25-1 to TRBJ2-7; no clear D gene. The V gene's germline CDR1 is MGHDK and CDR2 SYGVNS. The CDR3 is made up of 14 amino acids. The V gene lost 6 bases and the J gene lost 3 bases, with 15 bases spanning the gap. CDR3 sequence: CASSPKDNNYEQYF. CDR3 nucleotides: TGTGCCAGCAGCCCAAAAGACAATAACTACGAGCAGTACTTC.

The rearrangement uses TRBV4-3 and TRBJ2-1; 7 positions agree with TRBD1. Unmatched junction bases numbered 9, after V lost 0 bases and J lost 4 bases. Germline CDR1 reads LGHNA; CDR2 reads YSLEER. CDR3 size: 17 residues. CDR3 nucleotides: TGCGCCAGCAGCCAAGATGCCCCCGGGACAGAATACAATGAGCAGTTCTTC. Translating it yields CASSQDAPGTEYNEQFF.

This chain uses TRBV29-1 with TRBJ1-6, with TRBD1 as a possible D gene (5 bases). The CDR3 is made up of 13 amino acids. With 4 bases removed from V and 5 bases from J, the gap between germline ends came to 9 bases. The germline V gene has CDR1 SQVTM and CDR2 ANQGSEA. The CDR3 loop is CSVGQGNNSPLHF. The CDR3 bases are TGCAGCGTTGGTCAGGGTAATAATTCACCCCTCCACTTT.

The chain joins TRBV6-6 to TRBJ1-1, with unresolved D. The CDR3 is 12 amino acids. Trimming took off 2 bases at V and 2 bases at J, with 3 bases between the two ends. The V gene's germline CDR1 is MNHNY and CDR2 SVGAGI (reference sequence). CDR3 nucleotide sequence: TGTGCCAGCAGTTACCGTAACACTGAAGCTTTCTTT. Its protein is CASSYRNTEAFF.

The gene calls are TRBV11-3 and TRBJ2-5; 8 nucleotides line up with TRBD1. Germline CDR1 and CDR2: SGHNT and YENEEA. This CDR3 contains 15 residues. Losses at the gene ends were 5 bases for V and 5 bases for J; bases not matched to a gene: 10. CDR3 sequence: CASSPRQGNGETQYF. The CDR3 nucleotides are TGTGCCAGCAGCCCCAGACAGGGGAATGGTGAGACCCAGTACTTC.

The sample holds a few counts of this clone. J is TRBJ1-6 and V is TRBV5-4; unclear D gene. The germline CDR1 and CDR2 sequences are SGHNT and YYREEE (reference sequence). The CDR3 sequence is 13 residues long. Trimming removed 4 bases from V and 10 bases from J, with 12 bases in between. The CDR3 DNA is TGTGCCAGCAGCAAGGCAGAGGGCTCACCCCTCCACTTT. Protein product: CASSKAEGSPLHF.

The sample holds one count of this clone. The chain joins TRBV7-2 to TRBJ1-3, with a tentative D call TRBD1 (5 bases). Germline CDR1 reads SGHTA; CDR2 reads FQGNSA. Trimming cost V 2 bases and J 0 bases, with 17 bases left between them. The CDR3 consists of 18 residues. The CDR3 bases are TGTGCCAGCAGCTTAAGCGGGACGGATATTCGCTCTGGAAACACCATATATTTT. It encodes CASSLSGTDIRSGNTIYF.

The chain is built from TRBV7-6 and TRBJ1-5; the match to TRBD1 covers 12 bases. Germline lookup yields CDR1 SGHVS and CDR2 FNYEAQ. The CDR3 runs to 14 residues. Losses at the gene ends were 4 bases for V and 15 bases for J; bases not matched to a gene: 10. The CDR3 region is CASSSGTGGEEVHF. DNA for the CDR3: TGTGCCAGCAGCTCCGGGACAGGGGGCGAGGAAGTGCATTTT. Full variable domain (outside the CDR3, taken from reference TRBV7-6 and TRBJ1-5): GAGVSQSPRYKVTKRGQDVALRCDPISGHVSLYWYRQALGQGPEFLTYFNYEAQQDKSGLPNDRFSAERPEGSISTLTIQRTEQRDSAMYRCASSSGTGGEEVHFGDGTRLSIL.

The chain employs TRBV5-4 and TRBJ2-3; the match to TRBD1 covers 7 bases. This CDR3 region has 18 residues. Germline CDR1 reads SGHNT; CDR2 reads YYREEE (reference sequence). Germline trimming cut 3 bases from V and 2 bases from J; bases unmatched to any gene: 15. CDR3 bases: TGTGCCAGCAGCTCCCGGACAGGACGACACTCAAACACAGATACGCAGTATTTT. This translates into CASSSRTGRHSNTDTQYF.

This clone was seen just once. V and J are TRBV29-1 and TRBJ2-1; the match to TRBD2 covers 8 bases. Unmatched junction bases numbered 8, after V lost 4 bases and J lost 9 bases. This CDR3 spans 13 amino acids. The germline CDR1 and CDR2 sequences are SQVTM and ANQGSEA. CDR3 DNA sequence: TGCAGCGTTGGCAATCGGGGGGGATCTGAGCAGTTCTTC. As protein: CSVGNRGGSEQFF.

The CDR3 loop reads CACRQGSNYGYTF. CDR3 coding DNA: TGTGCCTGTAGACAGGGTAGTAACTATGGCTACACCTTC. V gene TRBV30 combines with J gene TRBJ1-2; 7 bases fit TRBD1. V shed 6 bases and J 1 base; nucleotides not matched to a gene: 5. Germline lookup yields CDR1 GTSNPN and CDR2 SVGIG (reference sequence). The CDR3 is 13 amino acids.

V gene TRBV9 combines with J gene TRBJ1-2; TRBD1 matches at 8 bases. This CDR3 region has 14 residues. The junction had 5 bases not matched to a gene; V was cut back by 3 bases and J by 4 bases. Germline V lookup: CDR1 SGDLS, CDR2 YYNGEE. The CDR3 region is CASSGGQGLYGYTF. In DNA form, the CDR3 reads TGTGCCAGCAGCGGTGGACAGGGCCTCTATGGCTACACCTTC.

CDR3 amino acids: CASSSYLDEQYF. CDR3 bases: TGTGCCAGCAGCTCCTATTTGGACGAGCAGTACTTC. The genes are TRBV13 and TRBJ2-7; D remains unclear. The germline V gene encodes CDR1 PRHDT and CDR2 FYEKMQ (reference sequence). The CDR3 is made up of 12 amino acids. The V end was cut by 4 bases, the J end by 5 bases, with 9 bases between.

The rearrangement joins TRBV9 to TRBJ2-1, with 12 bases identical to TRBD2. Looked up from germline, CDR1 is SGDLS and CDR2 is YYNGEE. The CDR3 runs 19 residues. Trimming took 1 base from V and 1 from J; bases not matched to a gene: 9. As DNA, the CDR3 is TGTGCCAGCAGCGTACTTGGGCTAGCGGGAGGGGGGTCCTACAATGAGCAGTTCTTC. It encodes CASSVLGLAGGGSYNEQFF.

This sequence joins TRBV19 and TRBJ1-1; TRBD1 agrees at 10 bases. The CDR3 loop spans 16 amino acids. V lost 4 bases and J lost 7; bases outside the gene matches: 12. Per the germline V gene, CDR1 is LNHDA and CDR2 is SQIVND (reference sequence). This CDR3 is CASSTRDRGSPFEAFF. The CDR3 DNA follows: TGTGCCAGTAGTACCCGGGACAGGGGCTCCCCATTTGAAGCTTTCTTT.

The gene calls are TRBV19 and TRBJ2-7; 9 bases fit TRBD1. In germline, CDR1 is LNHDA, CDR2 SQIVND (reference sequence). Trimming took 5 bases from V and 2 from J; bases not matched to a gene: 7. This CDR3 is 15 amino acids long. CDR3 sequence: CASSAPGTGTYEQYF. CDR3 nucleotides: TGTGCCAGTAGTGCCCCCGGGACAGGGACCTACGAGCAGTACTTC.

The CDR3 DNA sequence: TGTGCCAGCAGCCCACGAGTAACTACAGGGAGCGGGGCCAACGTCCTGACTTTC. Translating it yields CASSPRVTTGSGANVLTF. The chain is built from TRBV11-3 and TRBJ2-6; D possibly corresponds to TRBD1 (6 bases). V was clipped by 5 bases and J by 4 bases, with 21 bases between them. Germline V gene sequence: CDR1 SGHNT, CDR2 YENEEA. The CDR3 covers 18 residues.

CDR3 sequence: CASSVRDTAYNEQFF. The CDR3 DNA reads TGTGCCAGCAGCGTCCGGGACACCGCCTACAATGAGCAGTTCTTC. The chain joins TRBV11-2 to TRBJ2-1, with D tentatively TRBD1 (6 bases). Germline V gene lookup returns CDR1 SGHAT and CDR2 FQNNGV. Between the trimmed V and J ends, which lost 5 bases and 2 bases, there was a span of 13 bases. The CDR3 runs 15 residues.

V usage is TRBV28 and J usage is TRBJ1-2; D gene ambiguous. This CDR3 has 12 amino acids. Germline values: CDR1 MDHEN, CDR2 SYDVKM. V lost 6 bases and J lost 3, with 8 bases in between. The CDR3 DNA follows: TGTGCCAGCAGCACGGGGTACTATGGCTACACCTTC. Its protein product is CASSTGYYGYTF.

The V gene is TRBV19, the J gene TRBJ1-5; D call uncertain. This CDR3 spans 13 amino acids. Germline V gene lookup returns CDR1 LNHDA and CDR2 SQIVND (reference sequence). The ends were cut back, 4 bases at V and 4 bases at J, with 8 bases in the middle. The CDR3 nucleotides are TGTGCCAGTAGTAAAACACCGAATCAGCCCCAGCATTTT. Translating it yields CASSKTPNQPQHF.

J is TRBJ1-5 and V is TRBV29-1, with 8 bases matching TRBD1. The J segment lost 7 bases and the V segment lost 5 bases, leaving 7 bases of the junction unmatched. CDR1 is SQVTM, CDR2 ANQGSEA, per germline. This CDR3 spans 13 amino acids. The CDR3 DNA reads as TGCAGCGTTTCCGGGACAGGTGGCCAGCCCCAGCATTTT. It yields the protein CSVSGTGGQPQHF. Filled out from reference TRBV29-1 and TRBJ1-5, the complete variable domain reads SAVISQKPSRDICQRGTSLTIQCQVDSQVTMMFWYRQQPGQSLTLIATANQGSEATYESGFVIDKFPISRPNLTFSTLTVSNMSPEDSSIYLCSVSGTGGQPQHFGDGTRLSIL.

V and J are TRBV6-5 and TRBJ1-5, with unresolved D. V was pared by 4 bases and J by 3 bases, with 4 bases between. CDR1 and CDR2 from the germline V gene are MNHEY and SVGAGI. The CDR3 length is 12 residues. CDR3 DNA: TGTGCCAGCAGTTCCATCAATCAGCCCCAGCATTTT. Translated, it gives CASSSINQPQHF.

This clone was counted a few times. J is TRBJ2-3 and V is TRBV5-4, with 7 bases matching TRBD1. Germline V gene sequence: CDR1 SGHNT, CDR2 YYREEE (reference sequence). The CDR3 consists of 14 residues. V shed 0 bases and J 3 bases; nucleotides not matched to a gene: 1. The CDR3 loop is CASSLEQGTDTQYF. The CDR3 DNA reads as TGTGCCAGCAGCTTGGAACAGGGGACAGATACGCAGTATTTT.

The chain employs TRBV5-4 and TRBJ1-2; 9 bases fit TRBD1. The V gene's germline CDR1 is SGHNT and CDR2 YYREEE (reference sequence). Trimming cost V 0 bases and J 8 bases; bases outside gene matches: 8. This CDR3 is built from 15 residues. The CDR3 protein is CASSLDNRGLRGYTF. CDR3 nucleotide sequence: TGTGCCAGCAGCTTGGACAACAGGGGGCTCAGGGGCTACACCTTC.

The CDR3 DNA sequence: TGTGCCAGCAGCCCCGGGCAGGGGGCAAGGCTCGTTGATGGCTACACCTTC. This sequence encodes CASSPGQGARLVDGYTF. This sequence joins TRBV5-6 and TRBJ1-2, with 8 positions matching TRBD1. The CDR3 is 17 residues long. Germline assignment: CDR1 SGHDT and CDR2 YYEEEE. V was clipped by 4 bases and J by 6 bases; unmatched bases: 17.

The CDR3 DNA follows: TGCGCCAGCAGCCATGTCCGAAGACAGGGGTTAATATTAGGCAATCAGCCCCAGCATTTT. It is translated as CASSHVRRQGLILGNQPQHF. The gene calls are TRBV4-1 and TRBJ1-5; 8 bases map to TRBD1. V was clipped by 3 bases and J by 2 bases; unmatched bases: 18. CDR3 size: 20 residues. CDR1 is MGHRA and CDR2 is YSYEKL in the germline V gene.

In nucleotides, the CDR3 is TGTGCCAGCAGTTTATCACGGACTAGCGGGGGCCTTACAGAGCAGTACGTC. This encodes CASSLSRTSGGLTEQYV. This rearrangement joins TRBV28 to TRBJ2-7; 13 bases line up with TRBD2. This CDR3 comprises 17 residues. Germline trimming cut 1 base from V and 7 bases from J; bases unmatched to any gene: 10. Germline V gene lookup returns CDR1 MDHEN and CDR2 SYDVKM.

This rearrangement joins TRBV5-1 to TRBJ1-1; perhaps TRBD1 as D (5 bases). CDR1 is SGHRS, CDR2 YFSETQ, per germline. The CDR3 loop spans 14 amino acids. The V end lost 4 bases, the J end lost 4 bases, and 14 bases lay between the germline ends. The CDR3 DNA reads TGCGCCAGCAGCAGAGACGTGGGGGGCACTGAAGCTTTCTTT. Amino acid sequence: CASSRDVGGTEAFF.

This chain connects TRBV28 to TRBJ1-1, with 7 bases fitting TRBD1. The CDR3 covers 14 residues. The germline CDR1 and CDR2 sequences are MDHEN and SYDVKM. The ends lost 6 bases at V and 1 base at J; junction bases unmatched: 5. The CDR3, as DNA: TGTGCCAGCAGGCGACAGGGTGCGAACACTGAAGCTTTCTTT. Translating it yields CASRRQGANTEAFF.

The sample holds one count of this clone. The V and J genes are TRBV11-2 and TRBJ1-5; 11 bases are shared with TRBD1. The germline gives CDR1 SGHAT, CDR2 FQNNGV. The ends lost 5 bases at V and 4 bases at J; junction bases unmatched: 4. The CDR3 runs to 15 residues. This CDR3 reads CASSAGTGGNQPQHF. In DNA form, the CDR3 reads TGTGCCAGCAGCGCCGGGACAGGGGGGAATCAGCCCCAGCATTTT.